Listed below are T cell receptor beta chains from one sample, sequenced in a study of T-cell reconstitution after alpha-beta-depleted transplantation in children. TCRdb called the PCR reads again in MiXCR, with one record for every CDR3 protein. This sample carries 150,000 to 200,000 distinct CDR3 sequences, 13% to 15% of them seen once, and the ten largest clones take less than 15%. Specimen: PBMCs from the stem cell graft donor, collected from the stem cell graft. The receptors come from a human donor who donated a stem cell graft to a child with acute lymphoblastic leukemia. The CDR3 runs from the conserved cysteine through the conserved F or W. The D gene is left open where the match is weak. A row's size may be missing; if present it is once, few, many or a size class.

v_gene	d_gene	j_gene	abundance	len	CDR3aa	CDR3nt
TRBV5-1	NA	TRBJ2-6	NA	14	CASSQGAGANVLTF	TGCGCCAGCAGTCAGGGTGCGGGGGCCAACGTCCTGACTTTC
TRBV20-1	NA	TRBJ1-1	many	15	CSARDLRNLNTEAFF	TGCAGTGCTAGAGATCTCAGGAATCTGAACACTGAAGCTTTCTTT
TRBV20-1	NA	TRBJ2-3	many	11	CSAPRGDTQYF	TGCAGTGCCCCGAGGGGAGATACGCAGTATTTT
TRBV12-3/TRBV12-4	TRBD2	TRBJ2-1	many	11	CASNGRGEQFF	TGTGCCAGCAACGGGAGGGGTGAGCAGTTCTTC
TRBV30	NA	TRBJ2-2	many	11	CAWTRGGELFF	TGTGCCTGGACAAGGGGCGGGGAGCTGTTTTTT
TRBV12-3/TRBV12-4	NA	TRBJ2-3	many	14	CASSLNPHMDTQYF	TGTGCCAGCAGTTTAAACCCCCACATGGATACGCAGTATTTT
TRBV18	TRBD1	TRBJ2-1	NA	13	CASSPGQDNEQFF	TGTGCCAGCTCACCGGGACAGGACAATGAGCAGTTCTTC
TRBV5-1	NA	TRBJ2-1	NA	15	CASSLPGLGHNEQFF	TGCGCCAGCAGCTTACCGGGACTGGGCCACAATGAGCAGTTCTTC
TRBV10-3	TRBD1	TRBJ2-1	few	16	CAISGGDSRALKEQFF	TGTGCCATCTCAGGGGGTGACTCGCGCGCCCTCAAGGAGCAGTTCTTC
TRBV5-1	NA	TRBJ1-2	NA	17	CASSLGRERHGNYGYTF	TGCGCCAGCAGCTTGGGGCGGGAGAGGCACGGTAACTATGGCTACACCTTC
TRBV10-3	NA	TRBJ2-7	many	14	CAISSTGSLYEQYF	TGTGCCATCAGCAGTACAGGGTCCCTCTACGAGCAGTACTTC
TRBV29-1	NA	TRBJ2-3	many	13	CSVAQQRTDTQYF	TGCAGCGTTGCGCAGCAACGCACAGATACGCAGTATTTT
TRBV27	NA	TRBJ2-5	many	12	CATGQTQETQYF	TGTGCCACCGGACAGACACAAGAGACCCAGTACTTC
TRBV5-1	NA	TRBJ2-2	NA	14	CASSLGQPSGELFF	TGCGCCAGCAGCTTGGGACAGCCCTCTGGGGAGCTGTTTTTT
TRBV25-1	NA	TRBJ1-4	NA	12	CASKVANEKLFF	TGTGCCAGCAAGGTGGCTAATGAAAAACTGTTTTTT
TRBV12-3/TRBV12-4	NA	TRBJ1-5	many	15	CASTPMGGRNQPQHF	TGTGCCAGCACCCCCATGGGGGGACGCAATCAGCCCCAGCATTTT
TRBV9	NA	TRBJ1-3	many	14	CASSPRGEINTIYF	TGTGCCAGCAGCCCCCGAGGAGAGATAAACACCATATATTTT
TRBV10-2	TRBD2	TRBJ2-7	many	13	CASLLAGGDEQYF	TGCGCCAGCCTTCTAGCGGGAGGGGACGAGCAGTACTTC
TRBV7-6	NA	TRBJ1-4	many	17	CASSGSRDTRPNEKLFF	TGTGCCAGCAGCGGAAGCCGGGACACCCGTCCTAATGAAAAACTGTTTTTT
TRBV7-2	NA	TRBJ2-1	few	13	CASSYQRESEQFF	TGTGCCAGCAGTTATCAAAGGGAGAGTGAGCAGTTCTTC
TRBV5-1	NA	TRBJ1-1	many	13	CASSFILGTEAFF	TGCGCCAGCAGCTTTATCCTGGGCACTGAAGCTTTCTTT